The 20 T cell receptor beta chains in this list originate from one sample, sequenced in a study of T-cell memory formation after mild COVID-19. MiXCR, run by TCRdb on the 5' RACE reads, gives a single entry per CDR3 protein. This sample has roughly 450,000 distinct CDR3 sequences; roughly 20% occur once, and the top ten carry over 9%. The sequencing sample was made of PBMCs or a T cell subset sorted from them (not recorded which). Receptors were obtained from an adult woman who had mild COVID-19 (a few samples of this study predate the infection). Cell type and time point are not known.

This sequence joins TRBV4-3 and TRBJ2-1; 14 bases map to TRBD2. The CDR3 runs 17 residues. Germline V gene sequence: CDR1 LGHNA, CDR2 YSLEER. J was trimmed by 11 bases and V by 0 bases; bases with no gene match: 9. The CDR3, as DNA: TGCGCCAGCAGCCAAGAGTCCGGGACTAGCGGGAGTAGAAAGCAGTTCTTC. It specifies CASSQESGTSGSRKQFF.

This chain joins TRBV7-6 and TRBJ2-1, with 7 nucleotides matching TRBD2. With 0 bases clipped from V and 9 bases from J, the junction kept 8 bases outside the gene matches. From germline, CDR1 is SGHVS and CDR2 FNYEAQ. The CDR3 sequence is 15 residues long. The CDR3, as DNA: TGTGCCAGCAGCTTAGCCGGACTAGGGATGAGTGAGCAGTTCTTC. Protein product: CASSLAGLGMSEQFF.

This chain connects TRBV19 to TRBJ2-7; the D is unclear. CDR1 LNHDA and CDR2 SQIVND come from the germline V gene (reference sequence). V gave up 5 bases and J gave up 3 bases, with 11 bases separating them. The CDR3 spans 13 residues. CDR3 region: CASSVSPLYEQYF. In DNA form, the CDR3 reads TGTGCCAGTAGTGTAAGCCCACTCTACGAGCAGTACTTC.

This chain uses TRBV24-1 with TRBJ1-2; no definite D call. V was shortened by 3 bases and J by 8 bases, with 6 bases between the two germline ends. Germline assignment: CDR1 KGHDR and CDR2 SFDVKD. The CDR3 loop spans 11 amino acids. CDR3 in amino acids: CATSDTGGYTF. For the CDR3, the DNA is TGTGCCACCAGTGATACCGGAGGCTACACCTTC.

In this sample, this clonotype turned up many times. The chain has TRBV2 and TRBJ1-4; 9 nucleotides match TRBD1. With 8 bases clipped from V and 0 bases from J, the junction kept 7 bases outside the gene matches. The CDR3 length is 16 residues. From germline, CDR1 is SNHLY and CDR2 FYNNEI. The CDR3 spells CASERDRDATNEKLFF. CDR3 in DNA: TGTGCCAGCGAGCGGGACAGGGATGCAACTAATGAAAAACTGTTTTTT.

V and J are TRBV2 and TRBJ1-2; no reliable D call. V was pared by 7 bases and J by 2 bases, with 11 bases between. Per the germline V gene, CDR1 is SNHLY and CDR2 is FYNNEI. The length of the CDR3 is 13 residues. The CDR3, as DNA: TGTGCCAGCACCGGTCAGGAAAACTATGGCTACACCTTC. It encodes CASTGQENYGYTF.

This clonotype appeared many times. The gene calls are TRBV4-3 and TRBJ1-2; TRBD1 might be the D (6 bases). The germline V gene has CDR1 LGHNA and CDR2 YSLEER. V dropped 0 bases and J dropped 3 bases, with 17 bases sitting between them. The CDR3 runs 17 residues. The DNA for the CDR3 is TGCGCCAGCAGCCAAGATGGTTTCGGACAGCGCGACTATGGCTACACCTTC. This codes for CASSQDGFGQRDYGYTF.

The chain is built from TRBV29-1 and TRBJ1-2; 9 nucleotides match TRBD1. The germline gives CDR1 SQVTM, CDR2 ANQGSEA. V lost 0 bases to trimming and J lost 5 bases; unmatched junction nucleotides: 4. The CDR3 has 14 amino acids. The CDR3 DNA sequence: TGCAGCGTTGAAGACCGGGACAGGGATTATGGCTACACCTTC. It codes for CSVEDRDRDYGYTF.

V is TRBV2 and J is TRBJ2-3; D may match TRBD1 or TRBD2 (5 bases each). This CDR3 is built from 14 residues. The V end lost 8 bases, the J end lost 0 bases, and 12 bases lay between the germline ends. Germline V gene sequence: CDR1 SNHLY, CDR2 FYNNEI. The CDR3 spells CASWDATSTDTQYF. The CDR3 DNA is TGTGCCAGCTGGGACGCAACTAGCACAGATACGCAGTATTTT.

The gene calls are TRBV19 and TRBJ2-7; D not resolved. Trimming cost V 6 bases and J 3 bases, with 12 bases left between them. Germline lookup yields CDR1 LNHDA and CDR2 SQIVND (reference sequence). The CDR3 is 13 amino acids. The CDR3, as DNA: TGTGCCAGTAGGCCCCGCGGAGACTACGAGCAGTACTTC. Protein: CASRPRGDYEQYF.

This clonotype was counted many times. V usage is TRBV11-2 and J usage is TRBJ2-1; 7 bases fit TRBD1. The CDR3 sequence is 13 residues long. The V segment lost 6 bases and the J segment 5 bases; nucleotides outside the gene matches: 4. CDR1 is SGHAT and CDR2 is FQNNGV in the germline V gene. The CDR3 region is CASSPDRNNEQFF. The CDR3 DNA sequence: TGTGCCAGCAGTCCGGACAGGAACAATGAGCAGTTCTTC.

This clonotype was observed at least ten times. The rearrangement joins TRBV5-1 to TRBJ2-3, with D perhaps matching TRBD1 or TRBD2 (5 bases each). Trimming pared 4 bases from V and 1 base from J, leaving 13 bases between. The CDR3 is 15 amino acids. Per germline, CDR1 SGHRS and CDR2 YFSETQ. As DNA, the CDR3 is TGCGCCAGCAGCCAACGAACGGGGCGCACAGATACGCAGTATTTT. As protein: CASSQRTGRTDTQYF. The entire variable domain, with the rest obtained from reference TRBV5-1 and TRBJ2-3, is as follows: KAGVTQTPRYLIKTRGQQVTLSCSPISGHRSVSWYQQTPGQGLQFLFEYFSETQRNKGNFPGRFSGRQFSNSRSEMNVSTLELGDSALYLCASSQRTGRTDTQYFGPGTRLTVL.

This clonotype was seen only a few times. The rearrangement links TRBV7-3 to TRBJ1-2, with D uncertain. The CDR3 covers 14 residues. The ends were cut back, 5 bases at V and 4 bases at J, with 14 bases in the middle. Germline V lookup: CDR1 SGHTA, CDR2 FQGTGA. The CDR3 DNA is TGTGCCAGCAGCCCCTCGGGATTCAGCTATGGCTACACCTTC. Translating gives CASSPSGFSYGYTF. Full variable domain (missing parts from reference TRBV7-3 and TRBJ1-2): GAGVSQTPSNKVTEKGKYVELRCDPISGHTALYWYRQSLGQGPEFLIYFQGTGAADDSGLPNDRFFAVRPEGSVSTLKIQRTERGDSAVYLCASSPSGFSYGYTFGSGTRLTVV.

The sample holds a few counts of this clonotype. The chain joins TRBV18 to TRBJ1-1; D is undetermined. V was clipped by 6 bases and J by 8 bases, with 19 bases between them. The CDR3 consists of 14 residues. Germline V gene sequence: CDR1 KGHSH, CDR2 LQKENI. CDR3 sequence: CASSPRSIAGEAFF. CDR3 bases: TGTGCCAGCTCGCCCCGAAGTATAGCGGGGGAAGCTTTCTTT. The entire variable domain, with the rest obtained from reference TRBV18 and TRBJ1-1, is as follows: NAGVMQNPRHLVRRRGQEARLRCSPMKGHSHVYWYRQLPEEGLKFMVYLQKENIIDESGMPKERFSAEFPKEGPSILRIQQVVRGDSAAYFCASSPRSIAGEAFFGQGTRLTVV.

This clonotype appeared a few times. The chain links TRBV11-2 to TRBJ2-7, with 7 bases matching TRBD1. Germline lookup yields CDR1 SGHAT and CDR2 FQNNGV. V was clipped by 6 bases and J by 5 bases; unmatched bases: 7. The CDR3 length is 13 residues. In nucleotides, the CDR3 is TGTGCCAGCAGGGGGCAGGGGGTCAACGAGCAGTACTTC. Amino acid sequence: CASRGQGVNEQYF. The full variable domain, with the rest looked up from reference TRBV11-2 and TRBJ2-7, is EAGVAQSPRYKIIEKRQSVAFWCNPISGHATLYWYQQILGQGPKLLIQFQNNGVVDDSQLPKDRFSAERLKGVDSTLKIQPAKLEDSAVYLCASRGQGVNEQYFGPGTRLTVT.

The chain joins TRBV12-3 or TRBV12-4 to TRBJ1-1; the D gene is possibly TRBD1 (6 bases). This CDR3 comprises 13 residues. Trimming took off 8 bases at V and 4 bases at J, with 14 bases between the two ends. The CDR3 region has the DNA TGTGCCAGCCGGCCGGGGGCCAGCACTGAAGCTTTCTTT. It specifies CASRPGASTEAFF.

The V gene is TRBV12-3 or TRBV12-4, the J gene TRBJ2-7; TRBD2 matches 12 bases. V lost 6 bases and J lost 2; bases outside the gene matches: 5. The CDR3 contains 15 residues. Here the CDR3 DNA reads TGTGCCAGCAGACTCGGGACTAGCGGGCCCTACGAGCAGTACTTC. Amino acid sequence: CASRLGTSGPYEQYF.

J is TRBJ2-7 and V is TRBV4-3, with 10 positions matching TRBD2. The CDR3 sequence is 15 residues long. CDR1 LGHNA and CDR2 YSLEER come from the germline V gene. Germline trimming cut 5 bases from V and 0 bases from J; bases unmatched to any gene: 4. In nucleotides, the CDR3 is TGCGCCAGCAGCTGGACTAGCGGCCTCTCCTACGAGCAGTACTTC. Its protein is CASSWTSGLSYEQYF.

This clonotype was seen a handful of times. V gene TRBV6-6 combines with J gene TRBJ1-2; TRBD1 matches at 9 bases. Per the germline V gene, CDR1 is MNHNY and CDR2 is SVGAGI (reference sequence). The J segment lost 6 bases and the V segment lost 5 bases, leaving 4 bases of the junction unmatched. This CDR3 is 13 amino acids long. CDR3 sequence: CASSVTGGDGYTF. DNA for the CDR3: TGTGCCAGCAGTGTGACAGGGGGGGATGGCTACACCTTC.

This clonotype occurred a few times. The chain carries TRBV18 and TRBJ2-1, with D perhaps matching TRBD1 (7 bases). The CDR3 is made up of 13 amino acids. Trimming pared 7 bases from V and 7 bases from J, leaving 14 bases between. CDR1 is KGHSH, CDR2 LQKENI, per germline. Here the CDR3 reads CASFRDSGNEQFF. DNA of the CDR3: TGTGCCAGCTTCCGGGACAGCGGGAATGAGCAGTTCTTC.